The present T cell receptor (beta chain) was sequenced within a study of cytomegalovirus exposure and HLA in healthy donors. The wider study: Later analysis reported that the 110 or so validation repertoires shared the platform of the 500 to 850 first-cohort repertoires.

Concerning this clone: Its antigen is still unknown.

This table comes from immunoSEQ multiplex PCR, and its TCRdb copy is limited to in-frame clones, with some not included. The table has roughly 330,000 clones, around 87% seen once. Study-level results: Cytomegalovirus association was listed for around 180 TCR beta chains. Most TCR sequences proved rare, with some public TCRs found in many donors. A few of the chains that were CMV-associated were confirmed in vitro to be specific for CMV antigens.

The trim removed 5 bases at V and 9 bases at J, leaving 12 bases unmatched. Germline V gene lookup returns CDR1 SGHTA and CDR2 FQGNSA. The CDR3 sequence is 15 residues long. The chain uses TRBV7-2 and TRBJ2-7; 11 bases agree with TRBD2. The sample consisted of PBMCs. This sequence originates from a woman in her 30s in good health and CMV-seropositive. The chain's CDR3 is CASSPTLAGGDGQYF. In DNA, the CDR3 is TGTGCCAGCAGCCCAACCCTAGCGGGGGGCGACGGGCAGTACTTC.